This T cell receptor (beta chain) was sequenced during a study of shared clonotypes between healthy human individuals (dated by TCRdb to 2020 to 2022). As for the study more broadly: Three men and a couple of women, aged 18 to 49 years, made up the cohort. Libraries were prepared and TCR repertoires were sequenced by different laboratories using diverse techniques, in order to increase sequencing depth and limit assay-specific biases. For each donor, three plates each were used for CD4 naive and CD4 memory, two plates were used for CD8 naive, and one plate was used for CD8 memory. Blood TCR repertoires of about 5 healthy adults were deeply sequenced to estimate repertoire size and the extent of clonotype sharing between individuals. Each donor's leukapheresis produced roughly between roughly 0.85 and 10 billion PBMCs.

V and J are trimmed by 6 bases and 3 bases, and the gene matches miss 3 bases of the junction. CDR1 and CDR2 (SNHLY, FYNNEI) derive from the germline V gene. Inclusive of the bounding cysteine and phenylalanine, the CDR3 is 14 residues long. The CDR3 DNA has 42 bases and is translated from base 1. Using the deep immunoSEQ assay, multiplex PCR amplified TCR CDR3 regions from genomic DNA. Genomic DNA extracted from each cell subset was distributed evenly over all wells of several immunoSEQ 96-well plates, and each plate served as one replicate. For sorted subsets, each replicate PCR was loaded with around 200 ng genomic DNA, equivalent to 25,000 to 30,000 T cell genomes. Purified libraries were measured with a Qubit 3.0 fluorometer, size-checked on a Bioanalyzer 2100, and measured again with the KAPA Library Quantification kit. Each immunoSEQ 96-well plate was sequenced on its own single-read 150-cycle Illumina NextSeq 550 flow cell. As for the original processing: Because the immunoSEQ output included only junctional sequences and no quality scores, the filtering could not be the same as the filtering used for full-length reads. Sequences were annotated with PyIR, a Python wrapper for IgBLAST v1.9, and V/J genes and CDR3 were assigned using IMGT germline references. Reads were removed for weak V/J assignments (E-value above 1e-6), missing CDR3, stop codons, out-of-frame junctions, or ambiguous translated residues. A V3J clonotype was defined by an identical inferred V gene, J gene, and CDR3 amino acid sequence. Percentage overlap between repertoires was calculated by dividing the number of shared unique clonotypes by the size of the smaller repertoire. Repertoire richness was assessed with RTK rarefaction, the Chao1 estimator, and Recon v2.1 estimates of unobserved clonotypes. Generation probabilities for all TCRbeta clonotypes obtained by the gDNA method from a handful of donors were computed using OLGA. TCRdb re-hosts the immuneACCESS table, in-frame sequences only. Its copies lack some clones; in the studies checked, an unresolved V gene accounts for under half of them, and the cause for the rest is not known. Clone size and the V and J calls come from that table; the DNA yielded D and trimming. Across this sample there are about 1.5 million clones, with 96% seen only once. The top ten hold approximately 1.2% of the sample.

Donors were healthy HIV-negative adults with no recently reported acute infections or vaccinations. Every donor was a Caucasian adult living in Nashville, Tennessee, USA. CD4+ T cells were enriched by magnetic negative selection; naive cells were then positively selected on CD45RA, and the negative fraction formed the memory subset. Blood was collected by leukapheresis, and PBMCs were isolated by Ficoll-Histopaque density gradient centrifugation and then cryopreserved in liquid nitrogen vapor phase. Analytical flow cytometry was used to check the purity and quantity of every magnetically sorted T cell population. Genomic DNA was isolated from every sorted fraction and measured by UV absorbance on a Nanodrop 2000c. Points on this clone: No cognate antigen has been identified for it. No base quality values were provided; no much bigger clone lies one nucleotide off.

The paper's findings and limits, for the study overall: Higher generation probabilities were observed for clonotypes shared by all four sorted-subset donors than for non-shared clonotypes. Sampling was restricted to blood, and TCR repertoires in tissues likely differ from the TCR repertoires found in blood. Naive subsets generally had larger estimated clonotype richness than memory subsets did. Even with the large sequencing depth, rarefaction of the sorted-subset datasets indicated that sequencing was incomplete. When a few donors were compared, the shared fraction of clonotypes was about 5% for naive CD4, around 3.6% for naive CD8, roughly 2.5% for memory CD4, and less than 0.45% for memory CD8. Pairwise subsampling indicated that sequencing depth was expected to affect the degree of clonotype sharing among donors. Because the study included a small number of donors, the genetic and exposure-history diversity represented was limited.

The sample consisted of naive CD4+ T cells sorted from blood. The meaning of the sample's cell subset or site label: CD45RA+ positively selected. This sequence was found in a man aged 30 to 39 in good health. Here the chain combines TRBV2 and TRBJ2-2; 8 junctional bases match TRBD2. CDR3 loop: CASRSGRHTGELFF. Read as DNA, the sequence is TGTGCCAGCAGGAGCGGGAGACACACCGGGGAGCTGTTTTTT.